This TCR beta chain derives from a study of blood T cell repertoires in COVID-19. Sequencing was performed with immunoSEQ multiplex PCR; in TCRdb, only in-frame clones are kept and a portion is missing. The sample carries about 220,000 clones, roughly 85% recorded once. What was sequenced was peripheral blood. The TCR was taken from a woman aged 80 or older with acute or convalescent COVID-19.

The CDR3 DNA reads as TGTGCCAGCTCAATGGCGGAGGCCAAAAACATTCAGTACTTC. Protein sequence: CASSMAEAKNIQYF. The chain couples TRBV18 to TRBJ2-4; D is unclear. There are 14 residues in the CDR3. CDR1 and CDR2 from the germline V gene are KGHSH and LQKENI. The ends were cut back, 5 bases at V and 1 base at J, with 9 bases in the middle.